Presented here are 31 T cell receptor beta chains from one specimen sequenced in a study of T cell repertoires in cytomegalovirus infection. No antigen has been assigned to these receptors. One entry per CDR3 protein results from TCRdb running MiXCR on the reads. The top ten hold roughly 47% of the sample, which has 150,000 or so distinct CDR3 sequences, more than 25% seen once. This specimen was CD8+ T cells from cultured PBMCs, taken from culture after CMV antigen stimulation. The receptors originated from a human donor in good health (CMV status not recorded). Some clones in this sample may be carry-over from other donors' samples.

This clonotype was picked up a small number of times. The rearrangement uses TRBV5-4 and TRBJ2-4; 9 positions match TRBD1. Trimming removed 4 bases from V and 5 bases from J; junction bases left unmatched: 4. The CDR3 loop spans 14 amino acids. CDR1 and CDR2 (germline): SGHNT, YYREEE (reference sequence). The CDR3 bases are TGTGCCAGCAGCACGGACAGGGGCGAAAACATTCAGTACTTC. Translating gives CASSTDRGENIQYF.

This clonotype was observed a few times. The V call is TRBV11-2, the J call TRBJ2-7, with 9 bases matching TRBD1. In germline, CDR1 is SGHAT, CDR2 FQNNGV. With 1 base clipped from V and 7 bases from J, the junction kept 5 bases outside the gene matches. This CDR3 region has 14 residues. The CDR3: CASSLGTGDREQYF. The CDR3 bases are TGTGCCAGCAGCTTAGGGACAGGGGATCGGGAGCAGTACTTC.

The chain is built from TRBV7-6 and TRBJ1-4, with 7 nucleotides matching TRBD1. Germline V CDR1 and CDR2: SGHVS, FNYEAQ. This CDR3 spans 14 amino acids. J gave up 7 bases and V 5 bases, and 7 bases lay outside the gene matches. The CDR3 nucleotides are TGTGCCAGCAGCACCGGGACAGCTACTGAAAAACTGTTTTTT. Translation gives CASSTGTATEKLFF.

In this sample, this clonotype turned up many times. This rearrangement joins TRBV6-1 to TRBJ1-5; 11 nucleotides align to TRBD1. Germline CDR1 is MNHNS and CDR2 is SASEGT. The V segment lost 7 bases and the J segment 5 bases; nucleotides outside the gene matches: 7. This CDR3 has 15 residues. This chain's CDR3 is CASTLGQGGHQPQHF. For the CDR3, the DNA is TGTGCCAGCACTTTGGGACAGGGGGGCCATCAGCCCCAGCATTTT.

Only a few counts were recorded for this clonotype. The rearrangement links TRBV29-1 to TRBJ2-1, with 8 bases that match TRBD2. The junction had 9 bases not matched to a gene; V was cut back by 6 bases and J by 5 bases. Germline values: CDR1 SQVTM, CDR2 ANQGSEA. CDR3 size: 14 residues. The CDR3 here is CSVVGLALNNEQFF. CDR3 sequence (DNA): TGCAGCGTCGTCGGACTAGCTTTAAACAATGAGCAGTTCTTC.

This clonotype was detected many times. The J gene is TRBJ1-1, the V gene TRBV12-3 or TRBV12-4; 7 nucleotides agree with TRBD1. CDR3 length: 15 residues. V trimming: 5 bases; J trimming: 4 bases; junction bases outside the gene matches: 10. The CDR3 loop is CASSPLTGLSTEAFF. In DNA, the CDR3 is TGTGCCAGCAGTCCCTTGACAGGGCTGAGCACTGAAGCTTTCTTT.

This clonotype appeared a few times. The chain recombines TRBV20-1 with TRBJ2-1, with D possibly being TRBD1 (5 bases). Trimming stripped 3 bases from V and 0 bases from J, with 12 bases between. Germline lookup yields CDR1 DFQATT and CDR2 SNEGSKA (reference sequence). The CDR3 loop spans 15 amino acids. CDR3 nucleotide sequence: TGCAGTGCTAGTCGGCAGGGCAACTCCTACAATGAGCAGTTCTTC. Translated, it gives CSASRQGNSYNEQFF.

The rearrangement joins TRBV19 to TRBJ2-1; 11 positions match TRBD2. Germline V gene data show CDR1 as LNHDA and CDR2 as SQIVND (reference sequence). Germline trimming cut 1 base from V and 6 bases from J; bases unmatched to any gene: 2. The CDR3 totals 15 residues. CDR3 region: CASSIVSGGVNEQFF. CDR3 in DNA: TGTGCCAGTAGTATAGTTAGCGGGGGGGTCAATGAGCAGTTCTTC.

V gene TRBV4-1 combines with J gene TRBJ2-1, with D perhaps matching TRBD2 (5 bases). V lost 2 bases and J 7 bases, leaving 18 bases between the germline ends. CDR3 size: 16 residues. Per germline, CDR1 MGHRA and CDR2 YSYEKL. The CDR3 nucleotides are TGCGCCAGCAGCCAAAGAAGCGGTATGATCGAGAATGAGCAGTTCTTC. Protein sequence: CASSQRSGMIENEQFF.

In the case of this clonotype: The germline gene is not matched at one end of the junction; a read error may be the cause. The rearrangement uses TRBV10-3 and TRBJ2-7; D uncertain. There are 13 residues in the CDR3. CDR1 and CDR2 from the germline V gene are ENHRY and SYGVKD. Here the CDR3 reads CAISKSRTYEQYF. CDR3 nucleotide sequence: TGTGCCATCAGTAAGTCACGGACCTACGAGCAGTACTTC.

The rearrangement uses TRBV11-2 and TRBJ2-1; D ambiguous. V was trimmed by 2 bases and J by 9 bases, leaving 8 bases between them. This CDR3 is 12 amino acids long. The germline CDR1 and CDR2 sequences are SGHAT and FQNNGV. The CDR3 is CASSLIDIEQFF. CDR3 nucleotide sequence: TGTGCCAGCAGCTTAATTGACATTGAGCAGTTCTTC.

The V gene is TRBV29-1, the J gene TRBJ2-7; 9 nucleotides line up with TRBD1. With 6 bases clipped from V and 3 bases from J, the junction kept 3 bases outside the gene matches. There are 12 residues in the CDR3. Germline-derived CDR1 and CDR2 are SQVTM and ANQGSEA. CDR3 region: CSVQGQGYEQYF. The CDR3 nucleotides are TGCAGCGTCCAGGGACAGGGCTACGAGCAGTACTTC.

A few counts support this clonotype. V usage is TRBV4-1 and J usage is TRBJ2-7, with D possibly being TRBD2 (5 bases). Looked up from germline, CDR1 is MGHRA and CDR2 is YSYEKL. Trimming stripped 1 base from V and 3 bases from J, with 13 bases between. The CDR3 consists of 15 residues. The CDR3 region is CASSQGVSGLYEQYF. In DNA form, the CDR3 reads TGCGCCAGCAGCCAAGGAGTTTCAGGACTCTACGAGCAGTACTTC.

This clonotype was seen only a few times. The rearrangement joins TRBV6-6 to TRBJ2-5; D is unresolved. CDR1 is MNHNY and CDR2 is SVGAGI in the germline V gene (reference sequence). V was shortened by 5 bases and J by 4 bases, with 5 bases between the two germline ends. The CDR3 is made up of 11 amino acids. The CDR3: CASSGRETQYF. CDR3 DNA: TGTGCCAGCAGTGGCCGAGAGACCCAGTACTTC.

The chain couples TRBV12-3 or TRBV12-4 to TRBJ2-5; 11 positions match TRBD1. The V segment lost 4 bases and the J segment 5 bases; nucleotides outside the gene matches: 6. The CDR3 runs 15 residues. CDR3 DNA: TGTGCCAGCAGTTCGCCCCGGGACAGGGGGGAGACCCAGTACTTC. Its translation: CASSSPRDRGETQYF.

This clonotype was seen a few times. This chain joins TRBV2 and TRBJ1-2; D is undetermined. The V and J ends lost 3 bases and 1 base respectively, with 12 bases between them. CDR1 and CDR2 (germline): SNHLY, FYNNEI. The CDR3 length is 15 residues. DNA of the CDR3: TGTGCCAGCAGTGATACTTCCGGCCTTAACTATGGCTACACCTTC. Translating gives CASSDTSGLNYGYTF. Variable domain in full (rest from reference TRBV2 and TRBJ1-2): EPEVTQTPSHQVTQMGQEVILRCVPISNHLYFYWYRQILGQKVEFLVSFYNNEISEKSEIFDDQFSVERPDGSNFTLKIRSTKLEDSAMYFCASSDTSGLNYGYTFGSGTRLTVV.

The V and J genes are TRBV19 and TRBJ2-2, with TRBD2 as a possible D gene (5 bases). This CDR3 contains 15 residues. Trimming removed 8 bases at V and 2 bases at J, with 15 bases between. Per germline, CDR1 LNHDA and CDR2 SQIVND (reference sequence). This chain's CDR3 is CASPGARVNTGELFF. The CDR3 nucleotides read TGTGCCAGTCCAGGTGCGCGGGTAAACACCGGGGAGCTGTTTTTT.

The genes are TRBV29-1 and TRBJ1-1; tentative D call: TRBD1 (6 bases). Trimming pared 4 bases from V and 4 bases from J, leaving 28 bases between. This CDR3 is built from 18 residues. CDR1 and CDR2 (germline): SQVTM, ANQGSEA. The DNA for the CDR3 is TGCAGCGTTGCCCTACTCCCGGAGCCGGGGGGCGAAGGCACTGAAGCTTTCTTT. It specifies CSVALLPEPGGEGTEAFF.

This clonotype was counted only a few times. The V gene is TRBV6-6, the J gene TRBJ2-7; D not certain. The V and J ends lost 6 bases and 0 bases respectively, with 15 bases between them. CDR3 length: 15 residues. CDR1 is MNHNY and CDR2 is SVGAGI in the germline V gene (reference sequence). The CDR3 region has the DNA TGTGCCAGCAGGGACCCAACTATAAACTCCTACGAGCAGTACTTC. It yields the protein CASRDPTINSYEQYF.

The chain couples TRBV19 to TRBJ2-7; D is possibly TRBD1 (6 bases). Germline V gives CDR1 LNHDA, CDR2 SQIVND (reference sequence). V was pared by 3 bases and J by 2 bases, with 11 bases between. The CDR3 contains 14 residues. CDR3 residues: CASSILGATYEQYF. The DNA for the CDR3 is TGTGCCAGTAGTATTCTGGGGGCGACCTACGAGCAGTACTTC.

The CDR3 DNA reads TGTGCCAGCAGTGTACTAGCTCGGATCGGGGAGCTGTTTTTT. It yields the protein CASSVLARIGELFF. The chain has TRBV2 and TRBJ2-2; D perhaps matches TRBD2 (6 bases). Germline V gives CDR1 SNHLY, CDR2 FYNNEI. CDR3 length equals 14 residues. V lost 4 bases, J lost 7 bases, and 13 bases lay in between.

This clonotype has a count of ten or more. This chain uses TRBV7-9 with TRBJ2-5; the D gene is possibly TRBD1 (5 bases). The germline V gene has CDR1 SEHNR and CDR2 FQNEAQ (reference sequence). The CDR3 has 14 residues. Trimming left V 1 base short and J 5 bases short, with 11 bases between. The CDR3 is CASSLGTGVETQYF. The CDR3 bases are TGTGCCAGCAGCTTAGGCACAGGTGTGGAGACCCAGTACTTC.

This clonotype was observed at least ten times. The rearrangement links TRBV5-4 to TRBJ1-5, with D possibly TRBD1 on 5 matching bases. CDR1 is SGHNT and CDR2 is YYREEE in the germline V gene (reference sequence). This CDR3 has 18 residues. Between the trimmed V and J ends, which lost 5 bases and 7 bases, there was a span of 28 bases. CDR3 nucleotide sequence: TGTGCCAGCAGGCCGGGCAGGGAACCTTCCATTTACCGCCAGCCCCAGCATTTT. Protein: CASRPGREPSIYRQPQHF.

The chain couples TRBV19 to TRBJ2-1, with 7 bases aligning to TRBD2. V lost 6 bases, J lost 4 bases, and 12 bases stayed unmatched. This CDR3 has 16 amino acids. Germline V gene lookup returns CDR1 LNHDA and CDR2 SQIVND (reference sequence). Written as DNA, the CDR3 is TGTGCCAGTAGCCAACTAGCGATAAATGCATACAATGAGCAGTTCTTC. Translated, it gives CASSQLAINAYNEQFF.

CDR3 bases: TGTGCCAGTAAGTCGGGCGAGGGTCGACCCCAGCATTTT. It is translated as CASKSGEGRPQHF. V gene TRBV19 combines with J gene TRBJ1-5; D remains unclear. The V end lost 7 bases, the J end lost 10 bases, and 17 bases lay between the germline ends. CDR1 LNHDA and CDR2 SQIVND come from the germline V gene (reference sequence). The CDR3 length is 13 residues.

The V gene is TRBV28, the J gene TRBJ2-1, with D possibly being TRBD2 (5 bases). CDR3 size: 13 residues. Trimming removed 2 bases at V and 5 bases at J, with 7 bases between. The germline V gene encodes CDR1 MDHEN and CDR2 SYDVKM. CDR3 protein: CASSLLAHNEQFF. In DNA, the CDR3 is TGTGCCAGCAGTTTACTAGCCCACAATGAGCAGTTCTTC.

This clonotype was seen only a few times. The chain is built from TRBV7-9 and TRBJ2-4; TRBD2 might be the D (6 bases). The V and J ends lost 3 bases and 2 bases respectively, with 8 bases between them. The CDR3 covers 14 residues. Per germline, CDR1 SEHNR and CDR2 FQNEAQ (reference sequence). CDR3 coding DNA: TGTGCCAGCAGCTTGGGGGGAACCAAAAACATTCAGTACTTC. Protein sequence: CASSLGGTKNIQYF.

The table lists this clonotype with a few counts. The CDR3 loop reads CASSYDGDYGYTF. In DNA form, the CDR3 reads TGTGCCAGCAGTTACGACGGTGACTATGGCTACACCTTC. The chain combines TRBV6-6 with TRBJ1-2, with D uncertain. V shed 2 bases and J shed 3 bases, with 7 bases lying between them. CDR1 is MNHNY, CDR2 SVGAGI, per germline (reference sequence). This CDR3 is built from 13 residues.

CDR3 amino acids: CSARDQAYTEAFF. Written as DNA, the CDR3 is TGCAGTGCTAGAGACCAGGCTTACACTGAAGCTTTCTTT. The chain recombines TRBV20-1 with TRBJ1-1, with no clear D. Germline CDR1 DFQATT, CDR2 SNEGSKA (reference sequence). This CDR3 is built from 13 residues. Between the trimmed V and J ends, which lost 0 bases and 3 bases, there was a span of 8 bases.

This clonotype was observed at least ten times. This chain uses TRBV6-1 with TRBJ1-5; D not resolved. V shed 0 bases and J shed 6 bases, with 6 bases lying between them. Germline CDR1 reads MNHNS; CDR2 reads SASEGT. CDR3 length: 13 amino acids. The DNA for the CDR3 is TGTGCCAGCAGTGAAGCGCTAGGTCAGCCCCAGCATTTT. Its translation is CASSEALGQPQHF.

The V and J genes are TRBV28 and TRBJ2-6; no firm D call. CDR3 length: 17 residues. Trimming took off 1 base at V and 0 bases at J, with 10 bases between the two ends. The germline gives CDR1 MDHEN, CDR2 SYDVKM. The CDR3, as DNA: TGTGCCAGCAGTTTATTGCGACCGTCCTCTGGGGCCAACGTCCTGACTTTC. Translation gives CASSLLRPSSGANVLTF.